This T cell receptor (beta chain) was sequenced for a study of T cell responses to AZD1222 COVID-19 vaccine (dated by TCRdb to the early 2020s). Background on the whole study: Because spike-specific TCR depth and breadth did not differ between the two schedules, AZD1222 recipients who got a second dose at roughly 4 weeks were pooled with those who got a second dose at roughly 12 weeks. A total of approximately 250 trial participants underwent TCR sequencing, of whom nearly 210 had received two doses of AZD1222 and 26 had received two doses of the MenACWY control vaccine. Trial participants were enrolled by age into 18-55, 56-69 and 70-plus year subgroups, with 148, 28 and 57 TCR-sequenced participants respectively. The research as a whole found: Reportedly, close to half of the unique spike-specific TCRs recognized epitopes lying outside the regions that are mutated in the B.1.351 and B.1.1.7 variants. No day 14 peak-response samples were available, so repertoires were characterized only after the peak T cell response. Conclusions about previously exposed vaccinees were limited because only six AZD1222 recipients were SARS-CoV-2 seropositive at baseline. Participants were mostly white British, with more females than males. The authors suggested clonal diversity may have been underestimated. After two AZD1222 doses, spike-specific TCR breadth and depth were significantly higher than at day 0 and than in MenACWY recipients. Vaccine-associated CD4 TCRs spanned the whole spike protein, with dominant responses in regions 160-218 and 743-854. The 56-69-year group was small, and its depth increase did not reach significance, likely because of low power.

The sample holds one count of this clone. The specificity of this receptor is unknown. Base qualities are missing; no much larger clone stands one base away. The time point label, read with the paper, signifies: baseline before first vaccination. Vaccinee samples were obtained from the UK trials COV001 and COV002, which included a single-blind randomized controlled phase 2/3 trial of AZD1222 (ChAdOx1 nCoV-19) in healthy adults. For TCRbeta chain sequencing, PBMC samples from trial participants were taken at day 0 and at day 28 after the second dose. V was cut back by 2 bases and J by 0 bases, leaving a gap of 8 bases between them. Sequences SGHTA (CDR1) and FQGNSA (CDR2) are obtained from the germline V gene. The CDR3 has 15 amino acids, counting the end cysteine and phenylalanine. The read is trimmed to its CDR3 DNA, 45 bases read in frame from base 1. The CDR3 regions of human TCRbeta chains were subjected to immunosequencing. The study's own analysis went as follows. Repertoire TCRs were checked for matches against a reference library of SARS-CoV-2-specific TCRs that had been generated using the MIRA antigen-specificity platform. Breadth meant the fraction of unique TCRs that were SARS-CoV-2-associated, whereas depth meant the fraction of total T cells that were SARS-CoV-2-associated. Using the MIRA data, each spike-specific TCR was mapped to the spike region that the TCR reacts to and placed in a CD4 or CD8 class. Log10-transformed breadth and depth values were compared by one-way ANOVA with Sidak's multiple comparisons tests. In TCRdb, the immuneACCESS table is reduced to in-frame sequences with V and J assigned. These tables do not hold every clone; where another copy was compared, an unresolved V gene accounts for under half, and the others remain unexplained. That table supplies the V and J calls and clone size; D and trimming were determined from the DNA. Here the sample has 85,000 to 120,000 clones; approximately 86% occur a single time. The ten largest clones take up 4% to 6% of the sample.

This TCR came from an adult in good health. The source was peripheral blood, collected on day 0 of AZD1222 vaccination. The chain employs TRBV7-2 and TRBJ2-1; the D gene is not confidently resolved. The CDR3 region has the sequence CASSLRQSSYNEQFF. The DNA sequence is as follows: TGTGCCAGCAGCTTAAGGCAGAGCTCCTACAATGAGCAGTTCTTC.